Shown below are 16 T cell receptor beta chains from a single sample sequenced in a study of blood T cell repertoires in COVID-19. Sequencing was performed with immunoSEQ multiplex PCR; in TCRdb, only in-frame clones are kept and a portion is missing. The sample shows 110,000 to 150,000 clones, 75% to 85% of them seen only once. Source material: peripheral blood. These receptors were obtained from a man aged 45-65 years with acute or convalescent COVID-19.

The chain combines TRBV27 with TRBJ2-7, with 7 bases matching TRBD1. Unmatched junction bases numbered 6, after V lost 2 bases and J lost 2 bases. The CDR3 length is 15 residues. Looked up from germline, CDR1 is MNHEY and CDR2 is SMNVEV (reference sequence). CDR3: CASSLDPGQTYEQYF. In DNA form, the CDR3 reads TGTGCCAGCAGTTTAGATCCGGGACAGACCTACGAGCAGTACTTC.

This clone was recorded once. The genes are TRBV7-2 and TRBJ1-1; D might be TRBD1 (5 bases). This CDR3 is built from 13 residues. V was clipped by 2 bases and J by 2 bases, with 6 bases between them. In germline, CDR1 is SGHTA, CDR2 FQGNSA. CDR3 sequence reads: CASSLQGNTEAFF. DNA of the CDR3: TGTGCCAGCAGCTTACAGGGAAACACTGAAGCTTTCTTT.

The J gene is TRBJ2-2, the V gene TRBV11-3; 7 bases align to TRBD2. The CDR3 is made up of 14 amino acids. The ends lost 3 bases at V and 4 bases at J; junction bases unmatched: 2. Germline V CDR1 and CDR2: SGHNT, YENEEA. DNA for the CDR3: TGTGCCAGCAGCTTTAGCGGGTTCACCGGGGAGCTGTTTTTT. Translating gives CASSFSGFTGELFF.

The CDR3 nucleotides read TGTGCCAGCAGCCAAGGAACAGGCGGTATCGGGGAGCTGTTTTTT. Translated, it gives CASSQGTGGIGELFF. V and J are TRBV14 and TRBJ2-2; tentative D call: TRBD1 (5 bases). CDR3 length: 15 amino acids. Germline CDR1 and CDR2: SGHDN and FVKESK. The ends were cut back, 1 base at V and 7 bases at J, with 13 bases in the middle.

The DNA for the CDR3 is TGTGCCAGCAGTTTATTTCGGGACAGGGAGGACTCCACCTTC. This gives the protein CASSLFRDREDSTF. V usage is TRBV28 and J usage is TRBJ1-2, with 9 positions matching TRBD1. Trimming at V came to 1 base and at J to 13 bases, leaving 10 bases not matched to a gene. Germline CDR1 and CDR2: MDHEN and SYDVKM. CDR3 length: 14 amino acids.

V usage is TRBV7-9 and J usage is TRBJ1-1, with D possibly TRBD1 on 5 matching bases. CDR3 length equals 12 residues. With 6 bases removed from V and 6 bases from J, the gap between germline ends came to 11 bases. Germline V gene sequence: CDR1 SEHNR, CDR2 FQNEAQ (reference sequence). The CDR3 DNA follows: TGTGCCAGCAGGCGGGGGGGAGCTGAAGCTTTCTTT. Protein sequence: CASRRGGAEAFF.

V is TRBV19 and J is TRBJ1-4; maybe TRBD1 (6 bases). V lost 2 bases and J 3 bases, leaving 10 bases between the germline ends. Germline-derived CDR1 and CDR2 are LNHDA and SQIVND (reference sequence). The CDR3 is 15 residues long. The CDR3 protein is CASSITGLSNEKLFF. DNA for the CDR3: TGTGCCAGTAGTATAACAGGGTTATCTAATGAAAAACTGTTTTTT. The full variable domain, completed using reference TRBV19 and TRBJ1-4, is DGGITQSPKYLFRKEGQNVTLSCEQNLNHDAMYWYRQDPGQGLRLIYYSQIVNDFQKGDIAEGYSVSREKKESFPLTVTSAQKNPTAFYLCASSITGLSNEKLFFGSGTQLSVL.

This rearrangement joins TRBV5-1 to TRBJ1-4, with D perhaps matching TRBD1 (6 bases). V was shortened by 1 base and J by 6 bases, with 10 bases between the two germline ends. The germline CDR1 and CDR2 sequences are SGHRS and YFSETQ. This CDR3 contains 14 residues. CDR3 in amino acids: CASSLRGADEKLFF. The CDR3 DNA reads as TGCGCCAGCAGCTTGCGGGGGGCGGATGAAAAACTGTTTTTT.

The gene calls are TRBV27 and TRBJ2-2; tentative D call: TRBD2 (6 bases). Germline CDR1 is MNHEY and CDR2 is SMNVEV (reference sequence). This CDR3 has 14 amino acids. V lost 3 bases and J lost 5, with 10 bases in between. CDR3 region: CASSLWGRTGELFF. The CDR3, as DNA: TGTGCCAGCAGTTTGTGGGGGAGGACCGGGGAGCTGTTTTTT.

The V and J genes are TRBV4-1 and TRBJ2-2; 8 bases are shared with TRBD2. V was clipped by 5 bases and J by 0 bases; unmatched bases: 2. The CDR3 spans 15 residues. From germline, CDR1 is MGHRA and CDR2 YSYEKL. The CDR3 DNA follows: TGCGCCAGCAGCAATAGCGGGGCGAACACCGGGGAGCTGTTTTTT. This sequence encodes CASSNSGANTGELFF.

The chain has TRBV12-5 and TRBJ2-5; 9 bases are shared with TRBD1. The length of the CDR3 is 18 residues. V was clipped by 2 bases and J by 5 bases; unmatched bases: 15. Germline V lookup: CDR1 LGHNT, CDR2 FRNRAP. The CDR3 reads CASGLTLSGQGLRETQYF. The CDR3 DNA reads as TGTGCTAGTGGTTTGACCCTTTCGGGACAGGGATTGAGGGAGACCCAGTACTTC.

The CDR3: CASSAPGTSGNTIYF. Here the CDR3 DNA reads TGTGCCAGCAGCGCCCCCGGGACATCTGGAAACACCATATATTTT. This chain uses TRBV9 with TRBJ1-3; maybe TRBD1 (6 bases). The CDR3 runs 15 residues. Germline V lookup: CDR1 SGDLS, CDR2 YYNGEE. The V gene lost 3 bases and the J gene lost 1 base, with 11 bases spanning the gap. The entire variable domain, with the rest obtained from reference TRBV9 and TRBJ1-3, is as follows: DSGVTQTPKHLITATGQRVTLRCSPRSGDLSVYWYQQSLDQGLQFLIQYYNGEERAKGNILERFSAQQFPDLHSELNLSSLELGDSALYFCASSAPGTSGNTIYFGEGSWLTVV.

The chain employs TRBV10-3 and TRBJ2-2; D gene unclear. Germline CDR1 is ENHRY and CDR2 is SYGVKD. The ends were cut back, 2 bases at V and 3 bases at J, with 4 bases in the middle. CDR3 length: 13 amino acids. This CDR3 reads CAISEPDTGELFF. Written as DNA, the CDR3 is TGTGCCATCAGTGAGCCCGACACCGGGGAGCTGTTTTTT.

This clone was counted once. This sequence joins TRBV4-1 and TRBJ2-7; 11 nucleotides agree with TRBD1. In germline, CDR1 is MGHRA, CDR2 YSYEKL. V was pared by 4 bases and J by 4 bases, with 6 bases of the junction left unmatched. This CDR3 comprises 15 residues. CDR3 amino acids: CASSRIGQGAYEQYF. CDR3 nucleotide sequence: TGCGCCAGCAGCCGAATCGGACAGGGGGCTTACGAGCAGTACTTC.

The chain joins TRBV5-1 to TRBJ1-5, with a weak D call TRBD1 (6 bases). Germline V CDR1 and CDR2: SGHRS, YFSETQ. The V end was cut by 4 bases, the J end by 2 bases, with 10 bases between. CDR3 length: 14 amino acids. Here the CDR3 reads CASSVSGGNQPQHF. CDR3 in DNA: TGCGCCAGCAGCGTCTCAGGGGGCAATCAGCCCCAGCATTTT.

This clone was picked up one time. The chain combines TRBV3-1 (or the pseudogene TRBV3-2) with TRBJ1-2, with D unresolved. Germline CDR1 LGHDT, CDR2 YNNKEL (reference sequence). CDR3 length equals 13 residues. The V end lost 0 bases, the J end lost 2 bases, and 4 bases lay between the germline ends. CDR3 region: CASSQDVNYGYTF. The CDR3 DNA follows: TGTGCCAGCAGCCAAGATGTAAACTATGGCTACACCTTC.